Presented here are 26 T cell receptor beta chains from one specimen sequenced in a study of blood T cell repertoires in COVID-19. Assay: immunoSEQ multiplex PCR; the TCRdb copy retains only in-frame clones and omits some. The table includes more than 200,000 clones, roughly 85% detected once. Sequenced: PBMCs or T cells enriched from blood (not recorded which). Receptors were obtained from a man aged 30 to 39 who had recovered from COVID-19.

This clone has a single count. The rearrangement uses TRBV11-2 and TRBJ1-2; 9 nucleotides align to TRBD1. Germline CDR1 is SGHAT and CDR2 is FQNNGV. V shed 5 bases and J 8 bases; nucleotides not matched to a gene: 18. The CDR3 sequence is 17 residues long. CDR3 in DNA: TGTGCCAGCAGCCCCTTGAGGACAGGGGTAAAAATTACGGGCTACACCTTC. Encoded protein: CASSPLRTGVKITGYTF.

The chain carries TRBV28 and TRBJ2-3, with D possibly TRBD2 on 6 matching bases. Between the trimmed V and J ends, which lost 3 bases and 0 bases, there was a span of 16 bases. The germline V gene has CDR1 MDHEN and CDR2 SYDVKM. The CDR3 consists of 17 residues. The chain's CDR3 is CASSFRPGRASTDTQYF. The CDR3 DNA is TGTGCCAGCAGTTTCCGTCCCGGGAGAGCAAGCACAGATACGCAGTATTTT. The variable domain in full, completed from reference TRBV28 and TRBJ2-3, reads DVKVTQSSRYLVKRTGEKVFLECVQDMDHENMFWYRQDPGLGLRLIYFSYDVKMKEKGDIPEGYSVSREKKERFSLILESASTNQTSMYLCASSFRPGRASTDTQYFGPGTRLTVL.

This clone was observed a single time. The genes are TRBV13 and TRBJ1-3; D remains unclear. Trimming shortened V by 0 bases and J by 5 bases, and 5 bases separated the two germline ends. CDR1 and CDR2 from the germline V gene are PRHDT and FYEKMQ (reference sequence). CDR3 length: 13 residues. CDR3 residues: CASSLGRRNTIYF. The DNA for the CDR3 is TGTGCCAGCAGCTTAGGGCGGAGAAACACCATATATTTT.

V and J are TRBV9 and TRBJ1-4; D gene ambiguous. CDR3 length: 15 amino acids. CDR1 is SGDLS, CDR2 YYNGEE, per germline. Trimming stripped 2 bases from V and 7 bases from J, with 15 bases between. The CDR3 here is CASSVGGSGREKLFF. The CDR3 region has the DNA TGTGCCAGCAGCGTGGGCGGCAGCGGTCGTGAAAAACTGTTTTTT.

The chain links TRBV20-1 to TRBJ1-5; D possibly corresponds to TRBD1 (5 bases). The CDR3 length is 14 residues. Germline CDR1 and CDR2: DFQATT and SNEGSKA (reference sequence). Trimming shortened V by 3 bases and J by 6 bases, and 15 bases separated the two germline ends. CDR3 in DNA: TGCAGTGCTAGTCCGGCAGGGAGGCGTCAGCCCCAGCATTTT. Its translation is CSASPAGRRQPQHF.

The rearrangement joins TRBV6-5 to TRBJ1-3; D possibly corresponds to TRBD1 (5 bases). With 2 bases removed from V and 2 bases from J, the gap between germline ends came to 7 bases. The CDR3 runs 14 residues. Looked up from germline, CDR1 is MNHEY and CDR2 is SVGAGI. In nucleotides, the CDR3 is TGTGCCAGCAGTTACGGGGGGGCTGGAAACACCATATATTTT. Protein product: CASSYGGAGNTIYF.

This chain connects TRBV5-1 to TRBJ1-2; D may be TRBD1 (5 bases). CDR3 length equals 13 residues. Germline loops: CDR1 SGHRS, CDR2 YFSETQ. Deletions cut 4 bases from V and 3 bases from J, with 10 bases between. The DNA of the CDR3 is TGCGCCAGCAGCCCCGACAGACACTATGGCTACACCTTC. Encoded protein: CASSPDRHYGYTF.

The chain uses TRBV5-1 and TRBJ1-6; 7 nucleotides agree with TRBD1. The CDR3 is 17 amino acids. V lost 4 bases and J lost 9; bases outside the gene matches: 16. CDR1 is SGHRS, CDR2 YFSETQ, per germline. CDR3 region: CASSTGQVVEFGSPLHF. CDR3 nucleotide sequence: TGCGCCAGCAGCACAGGACAGGTCGTTGAATTTGGTTCACCCCTCCACTTT.

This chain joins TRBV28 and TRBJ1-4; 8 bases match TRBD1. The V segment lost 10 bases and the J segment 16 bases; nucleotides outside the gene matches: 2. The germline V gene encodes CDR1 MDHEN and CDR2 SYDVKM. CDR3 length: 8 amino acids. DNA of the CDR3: TGTGCCACTGACAGGGGGTTTTTT. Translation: CATDRGFF.

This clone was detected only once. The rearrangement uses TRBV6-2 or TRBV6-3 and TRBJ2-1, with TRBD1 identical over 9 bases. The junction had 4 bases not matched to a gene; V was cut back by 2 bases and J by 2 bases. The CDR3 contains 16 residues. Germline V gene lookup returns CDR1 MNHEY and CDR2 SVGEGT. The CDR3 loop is CASSYAGQGTYNEQFF. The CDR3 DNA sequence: TGTGCCAGCAGTTACGCCGGACAGGGGACCTACAATGAGCAGTTCTTC.

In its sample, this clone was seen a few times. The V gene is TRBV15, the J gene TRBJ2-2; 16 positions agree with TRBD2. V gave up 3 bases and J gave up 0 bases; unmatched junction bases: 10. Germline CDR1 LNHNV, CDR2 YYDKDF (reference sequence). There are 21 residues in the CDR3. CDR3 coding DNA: TGTGCCACCAGCAGGATCACCGGGACTAGCGGGGGGGCTCCGAACACCGGGGAGCTGTTTTTT. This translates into CATSRITGTSGGAPNTGELFF.

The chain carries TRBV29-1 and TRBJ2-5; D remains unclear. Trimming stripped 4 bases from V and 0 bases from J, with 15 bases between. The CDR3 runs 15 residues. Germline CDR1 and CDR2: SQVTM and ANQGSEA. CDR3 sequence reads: CSVVLGPMYQETQYF. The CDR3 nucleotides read TGCAGCGTTGTGCTCGGTCCAATGTACCAAGAGACCCAGTACTTC.

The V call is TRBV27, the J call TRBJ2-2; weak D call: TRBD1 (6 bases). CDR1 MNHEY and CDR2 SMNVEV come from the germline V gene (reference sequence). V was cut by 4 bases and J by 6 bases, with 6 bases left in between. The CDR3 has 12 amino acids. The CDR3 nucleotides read TGTGCCAGCAGTTGGACAGCCGGGGAGCTGTTTTTT. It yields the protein CASSWTAGELFF.

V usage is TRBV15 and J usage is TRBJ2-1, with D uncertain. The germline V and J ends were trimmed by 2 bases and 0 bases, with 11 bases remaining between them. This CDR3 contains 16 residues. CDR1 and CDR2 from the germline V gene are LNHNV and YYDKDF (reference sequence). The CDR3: CATSRFRGASYNEQFF. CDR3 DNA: TGTGCCACCAGCAGATTCCGTGGAGCCTCCTACAATGAGCAGTTCTTC. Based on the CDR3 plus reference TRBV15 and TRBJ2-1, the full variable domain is DAMVIQNPRYQVTQFGKPVTLSCSQTLNHNVMYWYQQKSSQAPKLLFHYYDKDFNNEADTPDNFQSRRPNTSFCFLDIRSPGLGDTAMYLCATSRFRGASYNEQFFGPGTRLTVL.

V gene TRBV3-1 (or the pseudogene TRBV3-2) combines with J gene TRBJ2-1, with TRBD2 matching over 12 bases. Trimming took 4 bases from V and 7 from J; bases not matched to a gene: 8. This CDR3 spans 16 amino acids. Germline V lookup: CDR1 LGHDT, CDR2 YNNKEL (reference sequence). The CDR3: CASSPGLAGGKNEQFF. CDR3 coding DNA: TGTGCCAGCAGCCCAGGGCTAGCGGGAGGGAAGAATGAGCAGTTCTTC.

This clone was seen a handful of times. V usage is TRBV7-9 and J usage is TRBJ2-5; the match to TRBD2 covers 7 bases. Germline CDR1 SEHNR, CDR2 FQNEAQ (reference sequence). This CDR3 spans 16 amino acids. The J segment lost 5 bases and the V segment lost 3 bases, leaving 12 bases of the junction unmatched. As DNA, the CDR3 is TGTGCCAGCAGCTTTGCTAGCGGCCACACCCAGGAGACCCAGTACTTC. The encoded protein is CASSFASGHTQETQYF.

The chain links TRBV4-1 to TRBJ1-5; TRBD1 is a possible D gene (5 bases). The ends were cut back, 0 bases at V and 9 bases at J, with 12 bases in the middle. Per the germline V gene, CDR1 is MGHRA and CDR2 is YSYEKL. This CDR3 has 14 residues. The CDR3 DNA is TGCGCCAGCAGCCAAGATGGGGCCGGCGGGCCCCAGCATTTT. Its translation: CASSQDGAGGPQHF.

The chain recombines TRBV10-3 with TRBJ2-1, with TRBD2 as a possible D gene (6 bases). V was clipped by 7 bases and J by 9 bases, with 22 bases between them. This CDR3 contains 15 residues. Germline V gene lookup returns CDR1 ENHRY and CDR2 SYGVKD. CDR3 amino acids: CAINGGERIHGEQFF. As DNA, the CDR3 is TGTGCCATCAATGGCGGGGAAAGGATCCACGGTGAGCAGTTCTTC.

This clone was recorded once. CDR3 amino acids: CASSQDYGGLTGNTIYF. DNA of the CDR3: TGCGCCAGCAGCCAAGATTACGGGGGTCTAACTGGAAACACCATATATTTT. V gene TRBV4-1 combines with J gene TRBJ1-3; a possible D gene is TRBD1 (5 bases). V dropped 0 bases and J dropped 2 bases, with 14 bases sitting between them. CDR3 size: 17 residues. Germline values: CDR1 MGHRA, CDR2 YSYEKL.

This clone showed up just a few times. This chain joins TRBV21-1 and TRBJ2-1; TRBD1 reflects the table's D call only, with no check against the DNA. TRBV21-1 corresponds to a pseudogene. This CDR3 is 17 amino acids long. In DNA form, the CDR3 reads TGTGCCAGCAGCAGCCTCCCGGGACAGAGCTCCTACAATGAGCAGTTCTTC. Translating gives CASSSLPGQSSYNEQFF.

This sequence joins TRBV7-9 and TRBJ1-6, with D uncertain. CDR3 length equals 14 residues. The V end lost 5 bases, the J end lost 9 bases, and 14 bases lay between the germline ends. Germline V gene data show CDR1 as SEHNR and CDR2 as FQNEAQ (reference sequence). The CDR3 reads CASSPRAEGSPLHF. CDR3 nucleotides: TGTGCCAGCAGCCCGAGGGCGGAGGGTTCACCCCTCCACTTT.

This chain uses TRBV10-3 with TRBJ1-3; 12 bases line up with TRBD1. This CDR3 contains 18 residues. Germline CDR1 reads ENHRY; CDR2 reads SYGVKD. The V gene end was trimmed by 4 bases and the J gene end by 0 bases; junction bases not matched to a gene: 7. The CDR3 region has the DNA TGTGCCATCAGTGCCGGGACAGGGGGCCCTAGCTCTGGAAACACCATATATTTT. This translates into CAISAGTGGPSSGNTIYF.

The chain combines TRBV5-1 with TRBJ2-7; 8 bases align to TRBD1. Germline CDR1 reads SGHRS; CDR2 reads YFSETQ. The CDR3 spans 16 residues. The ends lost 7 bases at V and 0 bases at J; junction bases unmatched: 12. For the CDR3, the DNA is TGCGCCAGCGGAGCCCCCCAGGGGACAGGCTCCTACGAGCAGTACTTC. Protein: CASGAPQGTGSYEQYF.

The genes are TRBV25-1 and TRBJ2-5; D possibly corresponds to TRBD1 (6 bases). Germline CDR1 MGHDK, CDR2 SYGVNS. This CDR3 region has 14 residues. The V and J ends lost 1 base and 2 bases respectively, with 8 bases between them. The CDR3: CASSELGGQETQYF. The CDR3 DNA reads TGTGCCAGCAGTGAATTAGGGGGTCAAGAGACCCAGTACTTC. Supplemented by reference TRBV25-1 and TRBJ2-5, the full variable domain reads EADIYQTPRYLVIGTGKKITLECSQTMGHDKMYWYQQDPGMELHLIHYSYGVNSTEKGDLSSESTVSRIRTEHFPLTLESARPSHTSQYLCASSELGGQETQYFGPGTRLLVL.

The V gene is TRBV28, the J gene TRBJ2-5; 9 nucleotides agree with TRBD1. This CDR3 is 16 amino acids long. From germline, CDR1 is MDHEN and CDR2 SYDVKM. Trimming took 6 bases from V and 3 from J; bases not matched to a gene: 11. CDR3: CASRKTGGRLEETQYF. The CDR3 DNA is TGTGCCAGCAGGAAAACAGGGGGCCGCCTTGAAGAGACCCAGTACTTC.

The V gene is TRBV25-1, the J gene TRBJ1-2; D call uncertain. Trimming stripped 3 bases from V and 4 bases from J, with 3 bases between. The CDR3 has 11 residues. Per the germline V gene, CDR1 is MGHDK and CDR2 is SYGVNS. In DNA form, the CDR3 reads TGTGCCAGCAGTGACTTCTATGGCTACACCTTC. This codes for CASSDFYGYTF.